This entry lists 4 T cell receptor beta chains sequenced from one sample in a study of blood T cell repertoires in COVID-19. Sequenced by immunoSEQ multiplex PCR; TCRdb stores in-frame clones only, minus some. This sample has fewer than 300,000 clones; around nine tenths occur once, and the top ten carry 1.1%. Sequenced input: PBMCs or T cells enriched from blood (not recorded which). These receptors all come from a woman under 40 who had recovered from COVID-19.

About this clone: Other DNA variants within this sample encode the same CDR3. This sequence joins TRBV28 and TRBJ1-6, with D hard to call. The CDR3 runs 15 residues. Per germline, CDR1 MDHEN and CDR2 SYDVKM. V was clipped by 2 bases and J by 0 bases, with 5 bases between them. CDR3 residues: CASSLRSSYNSPLHF. CDR3 coding DNA: TGTGCCAGCAGTTTAAGGAGCTCCTATAATTCACCCCTCCACTTT.

The V call is TRBV7-2, the J call TRBJ2-1, with TRBD2 identical over 8 bases. V shed 3 bases and J 8 bases; nucleotides not matched to a gene: 15. Looked up from germline, CDR1 is SGHTA and CDR2 is FQGNSA. The CDR3 consists of 17 residues. This CDR3 reads CASSLAKTSGRGDEQFF. CDR3 nucleotides: TGTGCCAGCAGCTTGGCGAAAACTAGCGGAAGGGGCGATGAGCAGTTCTTC.

V is TRBV18 and J is TRBJ2-5, with D possibly matching TRBD2 (5 bases). V lost 1 base and J 5 bases, leaving 8 bases between the germline ends. Germline V gives CDR1 KGHSH, CDR2 LQKENI. This CDR3 comprises 13 residues. This CDR3 reads CASSPRPGETQYF. For the CDR3, the DNA is TGTGCCAGCTCACCACGGCCGGGGGAGACCCAGTACTTC. Full variable domain (remainder filled in from reference TRBV18 and TRBJ2-5): NAGVMQNPRHLVRRRGQEARLRCSPMKGHSHVYWYRQLPEEGLKFMVYLQKENIIDESGMPKERFSAEFPKEGPSILRIQQVVRGDSAAYFCASSPRPGETQYFGPGTRLLVL.

The chain is built from TRBV13 and TRBJ1-2, with D possibly being TRBD1 (5 bases). From germline, CDR1 is PRHDT and CDR2 FYEKMQ (reference sequence). The CDR3 spans 14 residues. The V gene lost 2 bases and the J gene lost 1 base, with 8 bases spanning the gap. CDR3 nucleotide sequence: TGTGCCAGCAGCTTAAATCAGGGTAACTATGGCTACACCTTC. Protein sequence: CASSLNQGNYGYTF.